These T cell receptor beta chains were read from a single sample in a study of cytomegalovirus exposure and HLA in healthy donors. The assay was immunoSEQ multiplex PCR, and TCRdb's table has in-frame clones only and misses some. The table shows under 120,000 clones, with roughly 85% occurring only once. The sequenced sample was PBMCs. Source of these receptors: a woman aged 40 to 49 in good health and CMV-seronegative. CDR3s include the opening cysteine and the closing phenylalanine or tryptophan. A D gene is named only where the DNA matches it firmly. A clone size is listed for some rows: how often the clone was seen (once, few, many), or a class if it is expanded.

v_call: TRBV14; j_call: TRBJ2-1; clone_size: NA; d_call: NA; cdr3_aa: CASSQDQQSDEQFF; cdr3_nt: TGTGCCAGCAGCCAAGATCAACAGTCCGATGAGCAGTTCTTC
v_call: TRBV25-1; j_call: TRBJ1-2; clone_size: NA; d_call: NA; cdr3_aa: CASRSLNYGYTF; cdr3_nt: TGTGCCAGCAGGTCCCTTAACTATGGCTACACCTTC
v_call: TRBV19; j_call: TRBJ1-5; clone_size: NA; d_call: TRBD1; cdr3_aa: CASGTGVSNQPQHF; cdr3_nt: TGTGCCAGCGGGACAGGGGTTAGCAATCAGCCCCAGCATTTT
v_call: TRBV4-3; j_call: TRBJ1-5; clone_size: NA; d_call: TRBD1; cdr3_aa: CASSLFWGTGNHQPQHF; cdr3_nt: TGCGCCAGCAGTCTATTTTGGGGGACAGGTAACCATCAGCCCCAGCATTTT
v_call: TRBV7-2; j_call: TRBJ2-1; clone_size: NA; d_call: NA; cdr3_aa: CASSLTGTAYNEQFF; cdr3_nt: TGTGCCAGCAGCTTGACCGGGACTGCTTATAATGAGCAGTTCTTC
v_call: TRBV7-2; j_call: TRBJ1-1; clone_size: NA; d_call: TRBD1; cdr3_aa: CASSAQGLNTEAFF; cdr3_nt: TGTGCCAGCAGCGCACAGGGGTTGAACACTGAAGCTTTCTTT
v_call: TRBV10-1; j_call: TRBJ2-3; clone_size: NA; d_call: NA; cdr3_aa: CASSENRITDTQYF; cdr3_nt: TGCGCCAGCAGTGAGAACAGAATCACAGATACGCAGTATTTT
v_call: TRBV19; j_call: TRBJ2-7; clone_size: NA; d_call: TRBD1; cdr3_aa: CASSIRGHPLNDEQYF; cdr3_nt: TGTGCCAGTAGTATAAGGGGGCACCCGCTTAATGACGAGCAGTACTTC
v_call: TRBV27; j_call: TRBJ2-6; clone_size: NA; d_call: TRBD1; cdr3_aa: CASSLDRGPFSGANVLTF; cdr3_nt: TGTGCCAGCAGTTTGGACAGGGGGCCATTCTCTGGGGCCAACGTCCTGACTTTC
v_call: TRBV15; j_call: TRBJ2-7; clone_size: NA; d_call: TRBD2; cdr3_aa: CATSPRGDSYEQYF; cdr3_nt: TGTGCCACCAGTCCGCGGGGGGACTCCTACGAGCAGTACTTC
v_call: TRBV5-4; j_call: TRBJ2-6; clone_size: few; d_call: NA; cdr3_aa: CASSLAVSGANVLTF; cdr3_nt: TGTGCCAGCAGCTTGGCTGTCTCTGGGGCCAACGTCCTGACTTTC
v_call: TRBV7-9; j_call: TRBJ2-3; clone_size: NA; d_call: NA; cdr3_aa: CSSSLRQSTDTQYF; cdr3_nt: TGTTCCAGCAGTCTCCGACAGAGCACAGATACGCAGTATTTT
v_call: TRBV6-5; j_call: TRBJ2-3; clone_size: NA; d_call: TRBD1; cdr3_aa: CASSSPRGPDTQYF; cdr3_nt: TGTGCCAGCAGTTCCCCGAGGGGGCCGGATACGCAGTATTTT
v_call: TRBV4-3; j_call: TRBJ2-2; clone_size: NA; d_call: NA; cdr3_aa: CASSQDRTRPGELFF; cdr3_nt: TGCGCCAGCAGCCAAGATCGGACACGGCCCGGGGAGCTGTTTTTT
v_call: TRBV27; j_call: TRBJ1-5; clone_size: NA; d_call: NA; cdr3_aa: CASSFGGLNQPQHF; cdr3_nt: TGTGCCAGCAGTTTCGGGGGGCTTAATCAGCCCCAGCATTTT
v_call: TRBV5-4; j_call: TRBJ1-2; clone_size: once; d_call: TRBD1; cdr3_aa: CASSLAGTGDGYTF; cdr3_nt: TGTGCCAGCAGCTTGGCCGGGACAGGGGATGGCTACACCTTC